The 25 T cell receptor beta chains reported below all come from one sample, sequenced in a study of CD8 T cells in ankylosing spondylitis. TCRdb analysed the 5' RACE reads with MiXCR anew, one entry per CDR3 protein. The table has some 200,000 distinct CDR3 sequences, 15% to 20% seen once. Sequences were obtained from blood, either unsorted or a sorted T cell fraction (not recorded which). The receptors come from a male donor aged 10 to 35 with ankylosing spondylitis or in good health (not recorded which).

The chain is built from TRBV7-2 and TRBJ1-5; weak D call: TRBD1 (6 bases). Germline CDR1 and CDR2: SGHTA and FQGNSA. V was pared by 5 bases and J by 4 bases, with 12 bases between. The CDR3 spans 14 residues. In DNA, the CDR3 is TGTGCCAGCAGCAAGACAGGCCCTAATCAGCCCCAGCATTTT. Translation: CASSKTGPNQPQHF.

The sample holds many counts of this clonotype. The chain employs TRBV20-1 and TRBJ1-4; no definite D call. Trimming stripped 2 bases from V and 8 bases from J, with 12 bases between. Germline V gene data show CDR1 as DFQATT and CDR2 as SNEGSKA (reference sequence). This CDR3 spans 13 amino acids. CDR3: CSARRRVGEKLFF. The CDR3 DNA follows: TGCAGTGCTAGAAGGAGGGTGGGGGAAAAACTGTTTTTT.

This clonotype was counted ten times or more. The rearrangement uses TRBV15 and TRBJ1-5, with D unresolved. The V end lost 1 base, the J end lost 7 bases, and 5 bases lay between the germline ends. Germline V lookup: CDR1 LNHNV, CDR2 YYDKDF (reference sequence). The length of the CDR3 is 12 residues. In DNA, the CDR3 is TGTGCCACCAGCAGAGTGGACCAGCCCCAGCATTTT. Its protein is CATSRVDQPQHF.

The table lists this clonotype with many counts. The V call is TRBV29-1, the J call TRBJ1-5; no clear D. This CDR3 has 15 amino acids. Trimming shortened V by 7 bases and J by 4 bases, and 20 bases separated the two germline ends. Germline CDR1 reads SQVTM; CDR2 reads ANQGSEA. The CDR3: CSDSRGPTRNQPQHF. The CDR3, as DNA: TGCAGCGACTCCCGTGGGCCAACTAGAAATCAGCCCCAGCATTTT.

Many counts were recorded for this clonotype. The chain uses TRBV6-5 and TRBJ2-1; D remains ambiguous. This CDR3 is 14 amino acids long. Trimming pared 9 bases from V and 0 bases from J, leaving 12 bases between. Germline assignment: CDR1 MNHEY and CDR2 SVGAGI. The CDR3 nucleotides read TGTGCCAGTTGCGACTGTGACTCCTACAATGAGCAGTTCTTC. Its protein product is CASCDCDSYNEQFF.

The V gene is TRBV12-3 or TRBV12-4, the J gene TRBJ2-2; the match to TRBD2 covers 12 bases. Losses at the gene ends were 7 bases for V and 5 bases for J; bases not matched to a gene: 5. The CDR3 extends over 15 amino acids. The CDR3 protein is CASTGTSGRTGELFF. The CDR3 region has the DNA TGTGCCAGCACCGGGACTAGCGGGCGTACCGGGGAGCTGTTTTTT.

At least ten counts were recorded for this clonotype. The gene calls are TRBV21-1 and TRBJ2-1; no check of the table's D call, TRBD1, against the DNA was made. TRBV21-1 is marked as a pseudogene. There are 15 residues in the CDR3. CDR3 sequence: CASSKEDREDNEQFF. The CDR3 region has the DNA TGTGCCAGCAGCAAAGAAGACAGGGAGGATAATGAGCAGTTCTTC.

This clonotype was counted many times. The chain links TRBV20-1 to TRBJ2-3; D call uncertain. Trimming removed 0 bases at V and 5 bases at J, with 6 bases between. CDR3 size: 12 residues. The V gene's germline CDR1 is DFQATT and CDR2 SNEGSKA (reference sequence). In nucleotides, the CDR3 is TGCAGTGCTAGAGATAGAAAAGATACGCAGTATTTT. Residues: CSARDRKDTQYF.

Ten or more counts support this clonotype. This sequence joins TRBV18 and TRBJ1-1; no reliable D call. CDR3 size: 13 residues. From germline, CDR1 is KGHSH and CDR2 LQKENI. Deletions cut 5 bases from V and 0 bases from J, with 7 bases between. The CDR3 DNA sequence: TGTGCCAGCTCAGCGGACCTGAACACTGAAGCTTTCTTT. Its translation: CASSADLNTEAFF.

This clonotype has at least ten counts. The chain uses TRBV14 and TRBJ2-1; D is possibly TRBD1 (5 bases). The V gene's germline CDR1 is SGHDN and CDR2 FVKESK. Trimming pared 4 bases from V and 7 bases from J, leaving 17 bases between. The CDR3 loop spans 15 amino acids. The CDR3 bases are TGTGCCAGCAGCCGCAGGGATTGGTTGGGAAATGAGCAGTTCTTC. Translated: CASSRRDWLGNEQFF.

The sample holds many counts of this clonotype. The V and J genes are TRBV5-1 and TRBJ2-5; perhaps TRBD1 as D (5 bases). Per germline, CDR1 SGHRS and CDR2 YFSETQ. Between the trimmed V and J ends, which lost 2 bases and 0 bases, there was a span of 11 bases. The CDR3 is 15 residues long. The CDR3 bases are TGCGCCAGCAGCTTCAACGGACATAACCAAGAGACCCAGTACTTC. Translating it yields CASSFNGHNQETQYF. The whole variable domain, filled in from reference TRBV5-1 and TRBJ2-5, reads KAGVTQTPRYLIKTRGQQVTLSCSPISGHRSVSWYQQTPGQGLQFLFEYFSETQRNKGNFPGRFSGRQFSNSRSEMNVSTLELGDSALYLCASSFNGHNQETQYFGPGTRLLVL.

The chain joins TRBV20-1 to TRBJ1-5; 7 nucleotides align to TRBD1. Germline lookup yields CDR1 DFQATT and CDR2 SNEGSKA (reference sequence). The V and J ends lost 5 bases and 5 bases, in that order; junction bases with no gene match: 9. The CDR3 is 14 residues long. The CDR3 DNA reads as TGCAGTGCTGCGGACAGGCCCAAATATCAGCCCCAGCATTTT. It is translated as CSAADRPKYQPQHF.

This clonotype was observed many times. V and J are TRBV28 and TRBJ2-3; tentative D call: TRBD1 (6 bases). Germline assignment: CDR1 MDHEN and CDR2 SYDVKM. CDR3 size: 14 residues. Trimming took off 7 bases at V and 1 base at J, with 12 bases between the two ends. Written as DNA, the CDR3 is TGTGCCAGCATTTCAGGGGCCCGCACAGATACGCAGTATTTT. It codes for CASISGARTDTQYF. The full variable domain, in which reference TRBV28 and TRBJ2-3 provide the parts outside the CDR3, is DVKVTQSSRYLVKRTGEKVFLECVQDMDHENMFWYRQDPGLGLRLIYFSYDVKMKEKGDIPEGYSVSREKKERFSLILESASTNQTSMYLCASISGARTDTQYFGPGTRLTVL.

This clonotype came up many times. This sequence joins TRBV28 and TRBJ2-6; no clear D gene. V was cut by 1 base and J by 0 bases, with 7 bases left in between. The CDR3 is made up of 16 amino acids. Germline V gene lookup returns CDR1 MDHEN and CDR2 SYDVKM. Here the CDR3 reads CASSLYSFSGANVLTF. The CDR3 DNA follows: TGTGCCAGCAGTTTATATTCCTTCTCTGGGGCCAACGTCCTGACTTTC.

Points on this clonotype: This may arise from a read error, as a much more abundant clone is one base away. Here the CDR3 DNA reads TGTGCCAGCAGTTGGGCAGGGGACACCGGGGATCTGTTTTTT. Its translation: CASSWAGDTGDLFF. The rearrangement uses TRBV6-5 and TRBJ2-2; TRBD1 is a possible D gene (6 bases). The V gene's germline CDR1 is MNHEY and CDR2 SVGAGI. The CDR3 extends over 14 amino acids.

This clonotype occurred many times. The chain joins TRBV7-2 to TRBJ2-3; D is uncertain. CDR3 length: 14 amino acids. The germline V gene has CDR1 SGHTA and CDR2 FQGNSA. V lost 3 bases and J 4 bases, leaving 11 bases between the germline ends. The CDR3 loop reads CASSFLTGADTQYF. The DNA of the CDR3 is TGTGCCAGCAGCTTCCTAACGGGTGCAGATACGCAGTATTTT.

This clonotype was detected ten times or more. The CDR3 protein is CASSYAGNEQFF. In DNA form, the CDR3 reads TGTGCCAGCAGTTACGCCGGCAATGAGCAGTTCTTC. The chain has TRBV6-2 or TRBV6-3 and TRBJ2-1, with D hard to call. This CDR3 contains 12 residues. The V gene's germline CDR1 is MNHEY and CDR2 SVGEGT. The germline V and J ends were trimmed by 2 bases and 6 bases, with 5 bases remaining between them.

In its sample, this clonotype was seen many times. The CDR3 here is CASSLTGLVINKQFF. CDR3 sequence (DNA): TGTGCCAGCAGTTTGACGGGACTAGTCATTAATAAGCAGTTCTTC. V gene TRBV6-4 combines with J gene TRBJ2-1; 8 bases line up with TRBD2. From germline, CDR1 is MRHNA and CDR2 SNTAGT. This CDR3 has 15 amino acids. The V and J ends lost 5 bases and 11 bases, in that order; junction bases with no gene match: 14.

In this sample, this clonotype turned up a few times. The rearrangement joins TRBV6-5 to TRBJ2-3; TRBD1 is a possible D gene (5 bases). V dropped 7 bases and J dropped 7 bases, with 15 bases sitting between them. The CDR3 runs 13 residues. Germline CDR1 and CDR2: MNHEY and SVGAGI. The CDR3, as DNA: TGTGCCAGCACCATGTTCCAGGGCCATACGCAGTATTTT. Amino acids: CASTMFQGHTQYF.

This clonotype was seen ten or more times. V usage is TRBV4-2 and J usage is TRBJ1-2, with D unclear. Trimming stripped 1 base from V and 2 bases from J, with 14 bases between. This CDR3 contains 16 residues. Germline V gives CDR1 LGHNA, CDR2 YNFKEQ. The CDR3 nucleotides read TGTGCCAGCAGCCAAGTGGGTCAGAACCAAAACTATGGCTACACCTTC. The encoded protein is CASSQVGQNQNYGYTF.

The genes are TRBV9 and TRBJ2-2; 10 bases are shared with TRBD2. Germline lookup yields CDR1 SGDLS and CDR2 YYNGEE. The J segment lost 2 bases and the V segment lost 4 bases, leaving 5 bases of the junction unmatched. CDR3 length: 16 amino acids. This CDR3 reads CASSITSGANTGELFF. The CDR3 nucleotides are TGTGCCAGCAGCATTACTAGCGGGGCCAACACCGGGGAGCTGTTTTTT.

This clonotype was counted ten times or more. The V gene is TRBV6-5, the J gene TRBJ2-5; 9 nucleotides match TRBD2. Trimming cost V 6 bases and J 3 bases; bases outside gene matches: 2. CDR1 MNHEY and CDR2 SVGAGI come from the germline V gene. There are 13 residues in the CDR3. The CDR3 loop reads CASRRLAEETQYF. Written as DNA, the CDR3 is TGTGCCAGCAGACGACTAGCGGAAGAGACCCAGTACTTC.

This clonotype was seen ten or more times. The chain couples TRBV19 to TRBJ1-5; a possible D gene is TRBD1 (5 bases). The CDR3 totals 13 residues. Trimming cost V 5 bases and J 1 base, with 6 bases left between them. Looked up from germline, CDR1 is LNHDA and CDR2 is SQIVND (reference sequence). The CDR3 DNA sequence: TGTGCCAGTAGTGGGGCGAGCAATCAGCCCCAGCATTTT. Amino acids: CASSGASNQPQHF.

The table lists this clonotype with many counts. The chain uses TRBV6-5 and TRBJ2-5; D is unclear. Germline V gives CDR1 MNHEY, CDR2 SVGAGI. V lost 0 bases to trimming and J lost 4 bases, with 12 bases between them. The CDR3 is 15 amino acids. The CDR3, as DNA: TGTGCCAGCAGTTACTCGACGGGTTGGGGAGAGACCCAGTACTTC. It yields the protein CASSYSTGWGETQYF.

This clonotype was recorded at least ten times. The chain links TRBV5-1 to TRBJ1-6; the D is unclear. The germline V gene has CDR1 SGHRS and CDR2 YFSETQ. V gave up 0 bases and J gave up 11 bases, with 15 bases separating them. This CDR3 is built from 15 residues. The CDR3 loop reads CASSLAVGGSAPLHF. The DNA for the CDR3 is TGCGCCAGCAGCTTGGCGGTGGGAGGCAGCGCACCCCTCCACTTT.